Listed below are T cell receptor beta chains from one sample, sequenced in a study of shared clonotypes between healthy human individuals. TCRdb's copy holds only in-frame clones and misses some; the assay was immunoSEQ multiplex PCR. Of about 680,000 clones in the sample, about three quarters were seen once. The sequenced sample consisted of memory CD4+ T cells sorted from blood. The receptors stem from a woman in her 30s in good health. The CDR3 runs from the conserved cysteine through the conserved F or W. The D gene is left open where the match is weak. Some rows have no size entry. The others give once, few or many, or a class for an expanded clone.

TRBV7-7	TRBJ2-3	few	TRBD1	TGTGCCAGCAGCCGGGACAGGTTGACAGATACGCAGTATTTT	CASSRDRLTDTQYF
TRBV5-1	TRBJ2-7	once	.	TGCGCCAGCAGCTTGAGGTCCAGTTCTATTTTGTACGAGCAGTACTTC	CASSLRSSSILYEQYF
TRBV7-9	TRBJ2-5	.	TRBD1	TGTGCCGCCTCACAGGGGAGAGAGACCCAGTACTTC	CAASQGRETQYF
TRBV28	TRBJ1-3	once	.	TGTGCCAGCAGTTTAGCGGGGGTTGCTGGAAACACCATATATTTT	CASSLAGVAGNTIYF
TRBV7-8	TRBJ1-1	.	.	TGTGCCAGCAGGTTGAAAGGACGGATGAACACTGAAGCTTTCTTT	CASRLKGRMNTEAFF
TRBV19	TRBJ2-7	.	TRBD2	TGTGCCAGTAGAGTAGGGCTAGCGGGACGCGAGGAGCAGTACTTC	CASRVGLAGREEQYF
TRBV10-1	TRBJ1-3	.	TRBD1	TGCGCCAGCAGTGAGCGGCCGGGACAGGTGGGGTCCACCTCTGGAAACACCATATATTTT	CASSERPGQVGSTSGNTIYF
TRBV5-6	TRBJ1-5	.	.	TGTGCCAGCAGCTTGGGGCCCCCGGGTGCGGGTGATCAGCCCCAGCATTTT	CASSLGPPGAGDQPQHF
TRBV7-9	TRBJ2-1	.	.	TGTGCCAGCAGCTTAGCCGGGACAATGGGACACAATGAGCAGTTCTTC	CASSLAGTMGHNEQFF
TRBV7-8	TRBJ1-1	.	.	TGTGCCAGCAGCTTAACTATAGTCCCGACGGGACAGAACACTGAAGCTTTCTTT	CASSLTIVPTGQNTEAFF
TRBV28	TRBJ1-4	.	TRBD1	TGTGCCAGCAGTTACAGGGGAGACGCGTCCGATGAAAAACTGTTTTTT	CASSYRGDASDEKLFF
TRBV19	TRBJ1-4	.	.	TGTGCCAGTAGTATTTCCCTGGCAAATGAAAAACTGTTTTTT	CASSISLANEKLFF
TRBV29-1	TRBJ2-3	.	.	TGCAGCGTGGGAGGCGCAGATACGCAGTATTTT	CSVGGADTQYF
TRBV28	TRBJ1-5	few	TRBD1	TGTGCCAGCAGATCAGGGGGCGGCAATCAGCCCCAGCATTTT	CASRSGGGNQPQHF
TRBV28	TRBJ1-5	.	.	TGTGCCAGCAGCCCTGGGGCAGGTCATCAGCCCCAGCATTTT	CASSPGAGHQPQHF
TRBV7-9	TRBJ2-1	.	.	TGTGCCAGCAGCTTAGAACCTCCCAAGAAGGGCTACAATGAGCAGTTCTTC	CASSLEPPKKGYNEQFF
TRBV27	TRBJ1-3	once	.	TGTGCCAGCAGTTCGAAAGGTGACACCATATATTTT	CASSSKGDTIYF
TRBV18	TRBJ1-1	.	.	TGTGCCAGCTCTCCCATCCGAGGGAACACTGAAGCTTTCTTT	CASSPIRGNTEAFF
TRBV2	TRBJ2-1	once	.	TGTGCCAGCAGCCTGAATGAGAACAATGAGCAGTTCTTC	CASSLNENNEQFF
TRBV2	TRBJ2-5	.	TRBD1	TGTGCCGGTAGACAGGGTGGCGAGACCCAGTACTTC	CAGRQGGETQYF
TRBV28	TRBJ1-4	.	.	TGTGCCAGCTCGGTCATTAATGAAAAACTGTTTTTT	CASSVINEKLFF
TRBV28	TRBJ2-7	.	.	TGTGCCAGCATGGGGGGGCAGGGCTACGAGCAGTACTTC	CASMGGQGYEQYF
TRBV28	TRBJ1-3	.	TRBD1	TGTGCCAGCAGTTTACCCCCGAGGACAGGGGGCCTTTCTGGAAACACCATATATTTT	CASSLPPRTGGLSGNTIYF
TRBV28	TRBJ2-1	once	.	TGTGCCAGCAGTTTACGGAGGGAGCAGTTCTTC	CASSLRREQFF
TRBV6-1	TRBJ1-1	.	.	TGTGCCAGCAGTGGAATCAGCAGGGAAGGAAACACTGAAGCTTTCTTT	CASSGISREGNTEAFF
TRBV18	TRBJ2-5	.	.	TGTGCCAGCTCACCACGGACAGCGTACCAAGAGACCCAGTACTTC	CASSPRTAYQETQYF
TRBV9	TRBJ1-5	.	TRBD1	TGTGCCAGCACTCCAGGGGGTAGGGGCCGTCAGCCCCAGCATTTT	CASTPGGRGRQPQHF
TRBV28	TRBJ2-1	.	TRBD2	TGTGCCAGCAGTTTATCTGCTAGCGGGACCGGGAATGAGCAGTTCTTC	CASSLSASGTGNEQFF
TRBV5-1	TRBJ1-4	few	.	TGCGCCAGCACCGGGGCGAATGAAAAACTGTTTTTT	CASTGANEKLFF
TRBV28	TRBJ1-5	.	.	TGTGCCAGCAGTTTATACAGCCAGCTCAATCAGCCCCAGCATTTT	CASSLYSQLNQPQHF
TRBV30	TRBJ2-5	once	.	TGTGCCTGGAGTGTAAGCGATTCGAGGACCCAGTACTTC	CAWSVSDSRTQYF
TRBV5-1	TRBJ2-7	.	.	TGCGCCAGCAGCTTGAGGGGGGACGACGAGCAGTACTTC	CASSLRGDDEQYF
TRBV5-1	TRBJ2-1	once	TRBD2	TGCGCCAGCACCGTGACTAGCGGGAGCTCTGAGCAGTTCTTC	CASTVTSGSSEQFF
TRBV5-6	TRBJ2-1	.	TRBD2	TGTGCCAGCAGCTTCCGGACTAGCGGGAGGGTTAATGAGCAGTTCTTC	CASSFRTSGRVNEQFF
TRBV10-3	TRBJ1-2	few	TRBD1	TGTGCCATCAGTAGGACAGGGGGCATCTATGGCTACACCTTC	CAISRTGGIYGYTF
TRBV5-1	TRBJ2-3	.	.	TGCGCCAGCAGCTTCCAACCGGATTCCACAGATACGCAGTATTTT	CASSFQPDSTDTQYF
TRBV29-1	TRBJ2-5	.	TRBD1	TGCAGCGTCGGGGACAGCTTTGATTATTATCAAGAGACCCAGTACTTC	CSVGDSFDYYQETQYF
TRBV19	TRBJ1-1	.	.	TGTGCCAGTAGTGCGGACGGGGACACTGAAGCTTTCTTT	CASSADGDTEAFF
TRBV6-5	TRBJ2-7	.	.	TGTGCCACCTCCGCTAGCGCGTCCTACGAGCAGTACTTC	CATSASASYEQYF
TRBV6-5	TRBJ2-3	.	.	TGTGCCAGCCGCCCGGGCGGGAGCACAGATACGCAGTATTTT	CASRPGGSTDTQYF
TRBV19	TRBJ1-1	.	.	TGTGCCAGTAGTATAACAGGGAGCACTGAAGCTTTCTTT	CASSITGSTEAFF
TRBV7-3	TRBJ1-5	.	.	TGTGCCAGCAGCTTTCAGGGTAAAGGACAGCCCCAGCATTTT	CASSFQGKGQPQHF